This TCR beta chain was documented in a study of blood T cell repertoires in COVID-19. For the study at large: Italy, Spain and the United States were the sources of the convalescent and acute COVID-19 samples. PBMCs, B-cell-depleted T cells, or T cells were the source of the cDNA or gDNA that made up the material.

Germline V gene sequence: CDR1 SEHNR, CDR2 FQNEAQ (reference sequence). Trimming shortened V by 5 bases and J by 4 bases, and 17 bases separated the two germline ends. The CDR3 covers 15 residues. The table lists this clone with a few counts. Method: immunoSEQ multiplex PCR; TCRdb's copy keeps in-frame clones and lacks some. The sample records some 74,000 clones, roughly 80% being singletons. Sequenced sample: peripheral blood. The clonotype was recovered from a man older than 75 with acute or convalescent COVID-19. The chain recombines TRBV7-9 with TRBJ1-1, with TRBD1 as a possible D gene (5 bases). CDR3 protein: CASSPSGQGGTEAFF. In nucleotides, the CDR3 is TGTGCCAGCAGCCCGAGCGGGCAGGGTGGCACTGAAGCTTTCTTT.